This paragraph covers one T cell receptor (beta chain) sequence. The data were taken from a study of CD39 and CD103 CD8 tumor-infiltrating T cells. Study context: Shown patients: HPV-positive HNSCC, HPV-negative HNSCC, ovarian cancer, melanoma.

T lymphocytes were negatively selected, with EpCAM beads added for tumor-infiltrating lymphocytes. CD39 and CD103 defined DN, SP and DP subsets of CD3+CD4-CD8+CD45RA- TILs. Germline CDR1 SGHDT, CDR2 YYEEEE. The CDR3 totals 17 residues. After removal of 0 bases from V and 7 bases from J, the junction contained 13 bases not matched to a gene. Sequencing was performed with immunoSEQ multiplex PCR; in TCRdb, only in-frame clones are kept and a portion is missing. Here the sample spans 1,800 or so clones, roughly four fifths being singletons. Sequencing used CD39- CD103- CD8+ T cells sorted from the tumor. Sample subset: CD103-CD39- double-negative CD45RA- CD8 T cells. The sequence derives from a human donor with head and neck squamous cell carcinoma. This chain uses TRBV5-6 with TRBJ2-7; 10 bases line up with TRBD2. The CDR3 spells CASSLVPAGGPSREQYF. Here the CDR3 DNA reads TGTGCCAGCAGCTTGGTCCCAGCGGGAGGGCCTTCGCGGGAGCAGTACTTC.